The clone carrying this T cell receptor beta chain was picked up a small number of times. Its specificity is unknown. Germline lookup yields CDR1 SEHNR and CDR2 FQNEAQ (reference sequence). CDR3 length: 17 amino acids. J lost 4 bases, V lost 1 base, and 8 bases had no gene match. Produced via immunoSEQ multiplex PCR; TCRdb's table is partial and in-frame only. Among some 170,000 clones listed, approximately 86% were seen once. This sample is drawn from a study of cytomegalovirus exposure and HLA in healthy donors. Whole-study findings and limits: Among TCR sequences, most were rare, though some public TCRs appeared in many donors.

The gene calls are TRBV7-9 and TRBJ1-2; 11 bases are a match to TRBD1. The receptor comes from a woman aged 18-30 years in good health and CMV-seronegative. Specimen: PBMCs. CDR3 nucleotide sequence: TGTGCCAGCAGCTTAGAGGGGGACAGGGGGAAATTCTATGGCTACACCTTC. Translating gives CASSLEGDRGKFYGYTF.